This note documents a single T cell receptor (beta chain) sequence. This clonotype was seen a handful of times. Its antigen is still unknown. The record has no base qualities; no much larger clone is one base away. This sample is drawn from a study of post-analysis software for immune sequencing data (dated by TCRdb to the mid-2010s). As for the study more broadly: Recorded disease courses included relapsing-remitting, secondary progressive and progressive-relapsing multiple sclerosis, with some patients lacking subtype annotation. The patient repertoires were compared against approximately eleven previously published healthy control repertoires obtained from donors aged roughly 6 to 26 years. A subset of samples was prepared in parallel using single-end sample barcoding, then pooled and co-amplified after Illumina adapter ligation. The full study reports these points: Patients showed significantly higher frequencies than controls for five TRBV segments, among them TRBV5-6, TRBV5-1 and TRBV20-1. Normalized Chao1 diversity was significantly lower in multiple sclerosis patients than controls, suggesting substantial peripheral T-cell clonal expansion. Direct clustering with F measure revealed strong co-clustering of samples prepared in the same batch, which led to a batch-effect correction. The multiple sclerosis patient group was slightly younger than the control group.

Library construction relied on PCR. Data came from an Illumina HiSeq 2500. Unique molecular identifiers were incorporated into TCR beta cDNA libraries to reduce PCR and sequencing biases. Some 500,000 cDNA molecules were obtained for every 1 to 10 million input T cells, so each molecule roughly corresponded to one T cell. Patient libraries were prepared and sequenced with the same protocol used for the earlier healthy control dataset. Within a given batch, samples were prepared together, multiplexed and sequenced on the same HiSeq lane. Regarding the original processing steps: Raw barcoded reads were processed with MIGEC, discarding single-read molecular identifier groups before consensus assembly and CDR3 extraction. VDJtools was used for post-analysis of the clonotype tables, and diversity was normalized by down-sampling every dataset to the size of the smallest sample. In repertoire overlap clustering, CDR3 amino acid sequences, but not nucleotide sequences, were matched to correct batch-related cross-sample contamination. TCRdb trimmed public reads at Q25 via fastp, called clones via MiXCR and kept in-frame beta chains. Every distinct CDR3 protein forms one entry, paired with its most common genes and DNA. The V and J calls, along with clone size, are taken from TCRdb and not from the paper's own processing. In all, the sample holds approximately 730,000 distinct CDR3 sequences, and less than 35% of those were seen once. Around 0.56% of the sample lies in the top ten.

To demonstrate the VDJtools post-analysis software, the study profiled TCR beta repertoires from the peripheral blood of approximately twelve young patients with multiple sclerosis. Multiple sclerosis patients were children and adolescents aged about 6 to 17 years. Cut back by 6 bases and 14 bases, the V and J ends lie 20 bases apart. Including the terminal cysteine and phenylalanine, the CDR3 comprises 13 residues. CDR3 DNA only is kept here, 39 bases in frame from base 1. From a lookup of the germline V gene, CDR1 and CDR2 are SNHLY and FYNNEI. The source of this sequence is a girl between 5 and 17 years old with multiple sclerosis. The rearrangement joined TRBV2 to TRBJ2-4; possibly the D gene is TRBD2, per 5 matching bases. The sequenced sample was blood. The nucleotide sequence reads as follows: TGTGCCAGCAGCGATGAGGGTCGGACCTTAAAGTACTTC. This codes for CASSDEGRTLKYF.